The rows below give T cell receptor beta chains drawn from one sample of a study of shared clonotypes between healthy human individuals. Clones were sequenced by immunoSEQ multiplex PCR, and TCRdb holds only the in-frame ones, with some missing. The table records 75,000 to 100,000 clones, around 43% of them present only once. Sequenced material: PBMCs. All receptors come from a woman aged 35 to 49 in good health. Some clones in this sample may be carry-over from other donors' samples. CDR3s leave out the opening cysteine and the closing phenylalanine or tryptophan. Each record gives: J gene, V gene, CDR3 protein.

>TRBJ2-7|TRBV30
AWSIPGLATYEQY
>TRBJ2-2|TRBV2
ASRGTGELF
>TRBJ1-2|TRBV18
ASSPFGQTGEYGYT
>TRBJ2-5|TRBV30
AWSRGQGLVEEQY
>TRBJ2-1|TRBV5-1
ASSLGLQGAAEQF
>TRBJ1-1|TRBV7-9
ASSRQGGTEAF
>TRBJ1-1|TRBV2
ASGYGLNTEAF
>TRBJ2-4|TRBV30
AWSLAGPNIQY
>TRBJ2-4|TRBV5-4
ASSGPASTRY
>TRBJ2-5|TRBV15
ATSRDLVAGEETQY
>TRBJ2-4|TRBV5-1
ASRDTKNIQY
>TRBJ1-6|TRBV30
AWSVHGGDSPLH
>TRBJ1-1|TRBV5-4
ASCLGTGVEDAEAF
>TRBJ2-7|TRBV7-2
ASSLIDSMEQY
>TRBJ1-5|TRBV28
ASSEGRQPGPQH
>TRBJ2-5|TRBV30
AWNDGVQETQY
>TRBJ1-5|TRBV30
AWRQPNQPQH
>TRBJ2-1|TRBV28
ASIGGTKQF
>TRBJ2-7|TRBV7-9
ASSAPGLGVEQY
>TRBJ1-1|TRBV6-1
ASSEGEETAEAF
>TRBJ2-3|TRBV5-1
ASSSQGTDTQY
>TRBJ1-4|TRBV30
AWSATRLGLTNEKLF
>TRBJ2-1|TRBV5-1
ASSVAGDGVEQF
>TRBJ2-7|TRBV4-2
ASSLLSGRRDEQY
>TRBJ1-1|TRBV28
ASSPGLPNTEAF
>TRBJ2-7|TRBV4-3
ASSQDMTSSYEQY
>TRBJ1-4|TRBV25-1
ASSADAGHVKLF
>TRBJ2-7|TRBV30
AWSVGTGFDEQY
>TRBJ2-2|TRBV6-5
ASSYTGGQTGELF
>TRBJ2-3|TRBV2
ASGRDSTDTQY
>TRBJ2-1|TRBV29-1
SALIGTGYNEQF
>TRBJ2-6|TRBV30
AGRGAGANVLT
>TRBJ2-1|TRBV9
ASSVGGQVYNEQF
>TRBJ2-2|TRBV7-6
ASSLKVTFARGTGELF
>TRBJ2-7|TRBV28
ASSSPSSYEQY
>TRBJ2-3|TRBV10-3
AISESWDLSTDTQY
>TRBJ2-7|TRBV6-6
ASSYSRAVYEQY
>TRBJ2-1|TRBV15
ATSRDPSDEQF
>TRBJ1-2|TRBV5-6
ASSLVVGANYGYT
>TRBJ1-4|TRBV4-3
ASSQSATNEKLF
>TRBJ1-4|TRBV29-1
SVQGINEKLF
>TRBJ2-7|TRBV7-2
ASSSGTRYEQY
>TRBJ2-7|TRBV7-9
ASSHRGPNYEQY
>TRBJ1-2|TRBV4-2
ASSQEGVYGYT
>-|TRBV6-6
ASVEHRDAYEQY
>TRBJ2-1|TRBV10-3
AISESGTLASQF